This is a list of T cell receptor beta chains from one sample in a study of cytomegalovirus exposure and HLA in healthy donors. Clones were read by immunoSEQ multiplex PCR, and TCRdb kept only the in-frame ones, dropping some. Among 150,000 to 170,000 clones listed, 65% to 80% were seen once. The sample was PBMCs. These receptors originate from a man between 18 and 29 years old in good health and CMV-seronegative. CDR3s include the opening cysteine and the closing phenylalanine or tryptophan. Fields, in order: CDR3 protein, CDR3 DNA, V gene, clone size, D gene, J gene. A D gene is named only where the DNA matches it firmly. Where a row states a size, it is once, few, many or the class of an expanded clone; other rows omit it.

cdr3_aa: CASSQQDYAEAFF
cdr3_nt: TGTGCCAGCTCGCAACAGGATTACGCTGAAGCTTTCTTT
v_call: TRBV18
clone_size: NA
d_call: NA
j_call: TRBJ1-1

cdr3_aa: CASSFTSQGTQYF
cdr3_nt: TGTGCCAGCAGCTTCACCTCGCAGGGTACGCAGTATTTT
v_call: TRBV11-2
clone_size: NA
d_call: NA
j_call: TRBJ2-3

cdr3_aa: CASSPSSGTANYGYTF
cdr3_nt: TGCGCCAGCAGTCCCAGCTCCGGGACAGCTAACTATGGCTACACCTTC
v_call: TRBV4-3
clone_size: NA
d_call: TRBD1
j_call: TRBJ1-2

cdr3_aa: CASSYTPTTTGELFF
cdr3_nt: TGTGCCAGCAGTTATACCCCCACTACGACCGGGGAGCTGTTTTTT
v_call: TRBV6-5
clone_size: NA
d_call: NA
j_call: TRBJ2-2

cdr3_aa: CASSSQVQSTEAFF
cdr3_nt: TGTGCCAGTAGTTCACAGGTTCAGTCCACTGAAGCTTTCTTT
v_call: TRBV19
clone_size: few
d_call: NA
j_call: TRBJ1-1

cdr3_aa: CSSGPYYGYTF
cdr3_nt: TGCAGTTCTGGGCCCTACTATGGCTACACCTTC
v_call: TRBV20-1
clone_size: NA
d_call: NA
j_call: TRBJ1-2

cdr3_aa: CASSARQGIGYGYTF
cdr3_nt: TGTGCCAGCAGTGCCCGACAGGGAATCGGGTATGGCTACACCTTC
v_call: TRBV27
clone_size: few
d_call: TRBD1
j_call: TRBJ1-2

cdr3_aa: CASSKNQSEGTGEETQYF
cdr3_nt: TGTGCCAGCAGCAAAAATCAGTCGGAGGGGACAGGGGAAGAGACCCAGTACTTC
v_call: TRBV21-1
clone_size: few
d_call: NA
j_call: TRBJ2-5

cdr3_aa: CASSSGQEGGNEQFF
cdr3_nt: TGTGCCAGCAGTTCGGGACAGGAGGGCGGCAATGAGCAGTTCTTC
v_call: TRBV27
clone_size: NA
d_call: TRBD1
j_call: TRBJ2-1

cdr3_aa: CSVEFFAGQGSGNTIYF
cdr3_nt: TGCAGCGTTGAATTCTTTGCGGGGCAGGGCTCTGGAAACACCATATATTTT
v_call: TRBV29-1
clone_size: NA
d_call: NA
j_call: TRBJ1-3

cdr3_aa: CASGQLDRFNEQFF
cdr3_nt: TGTGCCAGCGGCCAGCTCGACAGGTTTAATGAGCAGTTCTTC
v_call: TRBV5-4
clone_size: NA
d_call: NA
j_call: TRBJ2-1

cdr3_aa: CASRGTGGSSPLHF
cdr3_nt: TGTGCCAGTAGAGGGACAGGCGGAAGTTCACCCCTCCACTTT
v_call: TRBV19
clone_size: NA
d_call: TRBD1
j_call: TRBJ1-6

cdr3_aa: CASSPGDRLSTDTQYF
cdr3_nt: TGTGCCAGCAGCCCGGGGGACCGCTTAAGCACAGATACGCAGTATTTT
v_call: TRBV7-9
clone_size: NA
d_call: NA
j_call: TRBJ2-3

cdr3_aa: CASSIQRGEQFF
cdr3_nt: TGTGCCAGCAGCATCCAACGCGGTGAGCAGTTCTTC
v_call: TRBV11-3
clone_size: NA
d_call: NA
j_call: TRBJ2-1

cdr3_aa: CASSLGSYNTEAFF
cdr3_nt: TGTGCCAGCAGCTTGGGCAGTTACAACACTGAAGCTTTCTTT
v_call: TRBV5-4
clone_size: NA
d_call: NA
j_call: TRBJ1-1

cdr3_aa: CASSLGAGFEAFF
cdr3_nt: TGTGCCAGCAGCTTAGGGGCGGGTTTTGAAGCTTTCTTT
v_call: TRBV11-2
clone_size: NA
d_call: NA
j_call: TRBJ1-1

cdr3_aa: CATRLSGGGQETQYF
cdr3_nt: TGCGCCACCAGGTTGTCTGGCGGGGGGCAAGAGACCCAGTACTTC
v_call: TRBV4-1
clone_size: few
d_call: TRBD2
j_call: TRBJ2-5

cdr3_aa: CASSHPSALEKLFF
cdr3_nt: TGCGCCAGCAGCCATCCGAGCGCTCTCGAAAAACTGTTTTTT
v_call: TRBV4-1
clone_size: NA
d_call: NA
j_call: TRBJ1-4

cdr3_aa: CAWLGTGLLGSGANVLTF
cdr3_nt: TGTGCCTGGCTCGGGACAGGGTTATTGGGCTCTGGGGCCAACGTCCTGACTTTC
v_call: TRBV30
clone_size: NA
d_call: TRBD1
j_call: TRBJ2-6

cdr3_aa: CASRPHRDRGPTGYTF
cdr3_nt: TGTGCCAGTAGACCTCACCGGGACAGGGGGCCAACTGGCTACACCTTC
v_call: TRBV19
clone_size: NA
d_call: TRBD1
j_call: TRBJ1-2

cdr3_aa: CASSPQGQGNSPLHF
cdr3_nt: TGTGCCAGCAGTCCACAGGGGCAGGGGAATTCACCCCTCCACTTT
v_call: TRBV9
clone_size: once
d_call: TRBD1
j_call: TRBJ1-6

cdr3_aa: CASTHDALARNGYEQFF
cdr3_nt: TGTGCCAGCACTCACGACGCCCTAGCGAGAAATGGCTATGAGCAGTTCTTC
v_call: TRBV18
clone_size: NA
d_call: NA
j_call: TRBJ2-1

cdr3_aa: CVSSVATRRNEQFF
cdr3_nt: TGTGTCAGCAGCGTAGCTACGAGGCGCAATGAGCAGTTCTTC
v_call: TRBV9
clone_size: NA
d_call: NA
j_call: TRBJ2-1

cdr3_aa: CASSYSVLYTGELFF
cdr3_nt: TGTGCCAGCAGTTACTCCGTATTATACACCGGGGAGCTGTTTTTT
v_call: TRBV6-5
clone_size: NA
d_call: NA
j_call: TRBJ2-2